The clone carrying this T cell receptor beta chain was detected only once. The junction departs from germline at one end; a sequencing error may be responsible. The CDR3 contains 14 residues. Per the germline V gene, CDR1 is SGHAT and CDR2 is FQNNGV. Co-extraction of both nucleic acids (RNA and DNA) used about 19-33 mg of unsorted bulk tissue. Infection with HBV was chronic in patients; they were treatment-naive. This entry is derived from a study of tumor-infiltrating lymphocytes in primary liver carcinoma. Synthesis of TCR beta cDNA was carried out from around 540 ng total RNA with a constant-region primer. Slightly modified ARM-PCR, run as three nested multiplex PCR rounds, produced the TCR beta libraries. Running 9 to 11 cycles apiece, the first two PCR rounds relied on TRBV1-TRBV30 forward primers together with a C-beta reverse primer. In TCRdb, the multiplex PCR reads were re-called with MiXCR into one record per CDR3 protein. The sample lists some 94,000 distinct CDR3 sequences, around two thirds occurring once.

The rearrangement links TRBV11-2 to TRBJ1-2; 8 bases are a match to TRBD1. The TCR comes from an older woman with primary liver carcinoma and hepatitis B virus infection. The sample taken for sequencing was liver tumor tissue from sampling region 5. Subset meaning: tumor region T5, tumor centre. CDR3 in amino acids: CACSFTQGGDDYTF. DNA of the CDR3: TGTGCCTGCAGCTTCACACAGGGGGGGGATGACTACACCTTC.